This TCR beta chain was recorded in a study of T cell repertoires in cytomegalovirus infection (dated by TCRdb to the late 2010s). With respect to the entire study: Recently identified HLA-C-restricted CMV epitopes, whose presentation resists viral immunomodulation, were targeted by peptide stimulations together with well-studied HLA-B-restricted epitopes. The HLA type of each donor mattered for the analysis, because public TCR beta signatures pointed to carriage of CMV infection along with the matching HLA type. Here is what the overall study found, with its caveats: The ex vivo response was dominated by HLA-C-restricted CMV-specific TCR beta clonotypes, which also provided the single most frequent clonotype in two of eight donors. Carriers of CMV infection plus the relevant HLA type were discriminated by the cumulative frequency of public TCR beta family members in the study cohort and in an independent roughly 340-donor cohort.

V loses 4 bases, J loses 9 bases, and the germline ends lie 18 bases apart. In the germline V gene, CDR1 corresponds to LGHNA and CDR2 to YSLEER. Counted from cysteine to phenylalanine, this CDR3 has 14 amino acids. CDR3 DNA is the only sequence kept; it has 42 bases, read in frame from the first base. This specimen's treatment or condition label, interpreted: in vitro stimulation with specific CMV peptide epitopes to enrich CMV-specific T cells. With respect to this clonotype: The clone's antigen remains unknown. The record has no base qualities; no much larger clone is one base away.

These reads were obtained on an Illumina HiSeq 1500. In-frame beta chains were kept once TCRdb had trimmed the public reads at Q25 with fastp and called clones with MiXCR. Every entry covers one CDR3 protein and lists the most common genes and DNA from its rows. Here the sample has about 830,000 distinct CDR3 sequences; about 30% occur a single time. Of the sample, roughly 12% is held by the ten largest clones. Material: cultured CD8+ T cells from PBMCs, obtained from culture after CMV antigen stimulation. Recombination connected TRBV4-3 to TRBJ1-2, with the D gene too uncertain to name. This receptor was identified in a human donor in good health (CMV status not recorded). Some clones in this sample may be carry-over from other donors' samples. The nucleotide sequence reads TGCGCCAGCAGCCTGAACAGCCAATCTAGTAGCTACACCTTC. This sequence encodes CASSLNSQSSSYTF.